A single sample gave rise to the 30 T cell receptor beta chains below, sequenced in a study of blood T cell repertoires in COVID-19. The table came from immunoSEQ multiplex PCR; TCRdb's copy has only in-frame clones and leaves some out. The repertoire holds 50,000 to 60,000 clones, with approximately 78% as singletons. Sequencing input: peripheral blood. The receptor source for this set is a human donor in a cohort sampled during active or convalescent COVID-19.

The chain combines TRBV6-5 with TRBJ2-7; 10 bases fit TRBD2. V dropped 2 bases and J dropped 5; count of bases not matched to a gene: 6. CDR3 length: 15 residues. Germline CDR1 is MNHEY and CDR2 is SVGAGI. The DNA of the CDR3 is TGTGCCAGCAGTTACGTTCTAGCGGGGGTCCACGAGCAGTACTTC. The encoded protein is CASSYVLAGVHEQYF.

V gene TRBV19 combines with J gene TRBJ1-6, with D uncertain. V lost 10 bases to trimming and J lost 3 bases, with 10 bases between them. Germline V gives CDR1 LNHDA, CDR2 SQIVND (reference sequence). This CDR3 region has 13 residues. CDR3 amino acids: CATRGLYNSPLHF. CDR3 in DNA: TGTGCCACCCGAGGCCTCTATAATTCACCCCTCCACTTT.

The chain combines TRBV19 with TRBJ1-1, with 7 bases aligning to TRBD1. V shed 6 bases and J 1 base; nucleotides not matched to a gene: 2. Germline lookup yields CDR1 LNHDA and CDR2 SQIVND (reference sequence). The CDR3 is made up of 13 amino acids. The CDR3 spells CASRRTGNTEAFF. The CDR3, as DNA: TGTGCCAGTAGGAGGACAGGGAACACTGAAGCTTTCTTT.

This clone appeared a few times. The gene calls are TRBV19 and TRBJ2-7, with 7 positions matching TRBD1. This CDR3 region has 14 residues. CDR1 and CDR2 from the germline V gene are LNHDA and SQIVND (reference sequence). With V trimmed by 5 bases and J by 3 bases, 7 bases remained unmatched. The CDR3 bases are TGTGCCAGTAGTGAACCGACAGGGATCTACGAGCAGTACTTC. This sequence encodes CASSEPTGIYEQYF.

The CDR3 loop is CASSSRQGGTIYF. CDR3 DNA sequence: TGTGCCAGCAGTTCCAGACAGGGCGGCACCATATATTTT. This chain joins TRBV12-3 or TRBV12-4 and TRBJ1-3; 7 bases map to TRBD1. The CDR3 is 13 amino acids. The V segment lost 4 bases and the J segment 9 bases; nucleotides outside the gene matches: 6.

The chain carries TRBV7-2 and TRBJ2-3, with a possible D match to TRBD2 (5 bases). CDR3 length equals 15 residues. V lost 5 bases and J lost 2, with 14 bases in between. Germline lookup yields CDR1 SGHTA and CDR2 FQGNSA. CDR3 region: CASSLGPGNTDTQYF. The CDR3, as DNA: TGTGCCAGCAGCCTCGGACCGGGGAACACAGATACGCAGTATTTT.

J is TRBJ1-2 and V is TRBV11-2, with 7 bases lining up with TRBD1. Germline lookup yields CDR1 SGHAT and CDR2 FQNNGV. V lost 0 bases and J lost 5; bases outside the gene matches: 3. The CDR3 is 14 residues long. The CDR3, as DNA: TGTGCCAGCAGCTTAGATGCAGGGGGGTATGGCTACACCTTC. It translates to CASSLDAGGYGYTF.

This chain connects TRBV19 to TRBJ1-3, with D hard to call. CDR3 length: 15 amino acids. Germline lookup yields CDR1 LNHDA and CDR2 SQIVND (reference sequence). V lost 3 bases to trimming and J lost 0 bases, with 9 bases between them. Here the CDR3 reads CASSIGPLSGNTIYF. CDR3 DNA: TGTGCCAGTAGTATTGGCCCCCTCTCTGGAAACACCATATATTTT.

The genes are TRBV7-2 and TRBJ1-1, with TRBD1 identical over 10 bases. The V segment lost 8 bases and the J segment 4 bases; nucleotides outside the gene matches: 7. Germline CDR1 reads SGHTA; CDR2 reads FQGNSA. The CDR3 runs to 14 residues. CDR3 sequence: CASLAGTGATEAFF. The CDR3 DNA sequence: TGTGCCAGCCTGGCCGGGACAGGGGCCACTGAAGCTTTCTTT.

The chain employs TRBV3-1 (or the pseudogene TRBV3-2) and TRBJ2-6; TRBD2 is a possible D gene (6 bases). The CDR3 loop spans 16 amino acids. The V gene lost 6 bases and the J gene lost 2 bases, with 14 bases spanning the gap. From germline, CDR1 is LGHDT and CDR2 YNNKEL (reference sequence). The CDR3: CASRTGGGTGANVLTF. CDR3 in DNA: TGTGCCAGCAGGACGGGCGGAGGGACTGGGGCCAACGTCCTGACTTTC.

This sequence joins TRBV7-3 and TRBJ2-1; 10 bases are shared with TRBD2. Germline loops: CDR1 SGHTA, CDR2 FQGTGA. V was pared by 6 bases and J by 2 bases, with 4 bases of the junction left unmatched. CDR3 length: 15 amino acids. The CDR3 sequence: CASRFTSGTYNEQFF. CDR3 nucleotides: TGTGCCAGCAGGTTTACTAGCGGGACCTACAATGAGCAGTTCTTC.

The CDR3 reads CASSLARQVNYGYTF. CDR3 bases: TGTGCCAGCAGCTTAGCTAGGCAGGTGAACTATGGCTACACCTTC. V is TRBV7-2 and J is TRBJ1-2; D gene uncertain. The CDR3 consists of 15 residues. Germline CDR1 SGHTA, CDR2 FQGNSA. V gave up 0 bases and J gave up 2 bases, with 10 bases separating them.

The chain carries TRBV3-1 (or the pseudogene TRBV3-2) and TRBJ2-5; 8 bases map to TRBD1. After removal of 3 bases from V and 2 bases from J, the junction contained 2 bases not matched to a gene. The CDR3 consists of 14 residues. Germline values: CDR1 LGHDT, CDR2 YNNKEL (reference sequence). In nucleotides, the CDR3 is TGTGCCAGCAGCCACCGACAGGGGCAAGAGACCCAGTACTTC. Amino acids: CASSHRQGQETQYF.

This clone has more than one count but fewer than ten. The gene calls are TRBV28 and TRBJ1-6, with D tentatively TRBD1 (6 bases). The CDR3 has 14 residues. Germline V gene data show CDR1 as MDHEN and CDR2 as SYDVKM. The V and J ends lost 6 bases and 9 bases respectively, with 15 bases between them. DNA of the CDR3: TGTGCCAGCAGCCCCCAGGGGAACGGTTCACCCCTCCACTTT. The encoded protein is CASSPQGNGSPLHF.

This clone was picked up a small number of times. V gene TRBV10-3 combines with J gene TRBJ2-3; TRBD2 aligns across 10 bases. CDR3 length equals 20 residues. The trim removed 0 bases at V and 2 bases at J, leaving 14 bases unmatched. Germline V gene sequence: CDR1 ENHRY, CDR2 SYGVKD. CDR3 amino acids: CAISESPRGAGGTYTDTQYF. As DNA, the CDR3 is TGTGCCATCAGTGAGTCCCCCCGGGGAGCGGGGGGGACGTACACAGATACGCAGTATTTT.

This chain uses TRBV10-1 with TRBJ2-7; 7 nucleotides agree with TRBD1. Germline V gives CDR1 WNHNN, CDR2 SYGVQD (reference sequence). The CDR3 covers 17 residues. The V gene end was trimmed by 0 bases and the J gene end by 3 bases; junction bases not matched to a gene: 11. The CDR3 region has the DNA TGCGCCAGCAGTGAGTCGCGAGACAGGGTACTCTACTACGAGCAGTACTTC. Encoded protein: CASSESRDRVLYYEQYF.

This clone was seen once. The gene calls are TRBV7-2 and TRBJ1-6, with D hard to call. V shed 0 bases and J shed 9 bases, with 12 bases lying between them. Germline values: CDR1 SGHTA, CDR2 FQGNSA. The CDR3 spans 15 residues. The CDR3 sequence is CASSLAAGSGSPLHF. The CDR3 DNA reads TGTGCCAGCAGCTTAGCGGCCGGGTCGGGTTCACCCCTCCACTTT.

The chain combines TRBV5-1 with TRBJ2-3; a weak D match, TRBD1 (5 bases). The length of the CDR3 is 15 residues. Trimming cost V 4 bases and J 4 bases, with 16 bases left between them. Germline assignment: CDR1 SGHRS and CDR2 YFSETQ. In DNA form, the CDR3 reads TGCGCCAGCAGCCACCGGGTCCAAGGGGCAGATACGCAGTATTTT. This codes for CASSHRVQGADTQYF.

The DNA of the CDR3 is TGTGCCAGCAGCGCAAGGACTCCAACCTCCACAGATACGCAGTATTTT. Protein product: CASSARTPTSTDTQYF. V and J are TRBV9 and TRBJ2-3; possible D gene TRBD2, 5 bases. This CDR3 is built from 16 residues. Deletions cut 3 bases from V and 2 bases from J, with 16 bases between. CDR1 and CDR2 (germline): SGDLS, YYNGEE.

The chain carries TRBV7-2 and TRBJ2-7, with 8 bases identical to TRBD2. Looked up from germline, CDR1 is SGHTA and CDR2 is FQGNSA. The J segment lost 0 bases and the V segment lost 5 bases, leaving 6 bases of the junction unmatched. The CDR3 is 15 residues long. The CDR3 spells CASSLASGYSYEQYF. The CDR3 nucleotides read TGTGCCAGCAGCCTTGCTAGCGGGTACTCCTACGAGCAGTACTTC.

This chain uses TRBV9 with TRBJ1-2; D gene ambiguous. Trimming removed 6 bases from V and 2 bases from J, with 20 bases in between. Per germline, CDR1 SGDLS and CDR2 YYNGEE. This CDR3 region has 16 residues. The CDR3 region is CASNKFTGGRNYGYTF. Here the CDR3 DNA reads TGTGCCAGCAATAAATTCACGGGCGGGCGCAACTATGGCTACACCTTC.

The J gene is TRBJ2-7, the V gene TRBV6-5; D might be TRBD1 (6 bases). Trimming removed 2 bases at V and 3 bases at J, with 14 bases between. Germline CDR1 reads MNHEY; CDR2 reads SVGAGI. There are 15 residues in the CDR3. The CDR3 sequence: CASSYRTGNFYEQYF. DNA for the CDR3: TGTGCCAGCAGTTACAGAACAGGGAACTTCTACGAGCAGTACTTC.

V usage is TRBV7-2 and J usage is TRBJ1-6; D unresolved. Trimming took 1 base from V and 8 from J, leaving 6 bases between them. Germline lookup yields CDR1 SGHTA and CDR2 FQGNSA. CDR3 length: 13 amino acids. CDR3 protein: CASSLEYYSPLHF. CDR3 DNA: TGTGCCAGCAGCTTAGAATATTATTCACCCCTCCACTTT.

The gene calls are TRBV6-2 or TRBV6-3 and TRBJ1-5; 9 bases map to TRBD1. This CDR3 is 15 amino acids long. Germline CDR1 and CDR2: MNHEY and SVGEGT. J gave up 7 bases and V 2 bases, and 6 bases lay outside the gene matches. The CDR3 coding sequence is TGTGCCAGCAGTTACGAACAGGGGGCAAGGCAGCCCCAGCATTTT. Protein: CASSYEQGARQPQHF.

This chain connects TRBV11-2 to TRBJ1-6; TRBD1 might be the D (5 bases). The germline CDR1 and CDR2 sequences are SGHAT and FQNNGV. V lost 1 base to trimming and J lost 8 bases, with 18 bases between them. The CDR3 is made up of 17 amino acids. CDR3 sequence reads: CASSLVRGPLPHSPLHF. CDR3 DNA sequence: TGTGCCAGCAGCTTAGTAAGGGGTCCCCTTCCCCATTCACCCCTCCACTTT.

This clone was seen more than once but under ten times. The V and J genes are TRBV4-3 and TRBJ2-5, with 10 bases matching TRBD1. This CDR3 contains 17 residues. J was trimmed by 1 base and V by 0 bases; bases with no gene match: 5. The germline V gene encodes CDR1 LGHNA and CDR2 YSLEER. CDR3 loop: CASSQEPGQGIQETQYF. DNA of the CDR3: TGCGCCAGCAGCCAAGAGCCGGGACAGGGGATCCAAGAGACCCAGTACTTC.

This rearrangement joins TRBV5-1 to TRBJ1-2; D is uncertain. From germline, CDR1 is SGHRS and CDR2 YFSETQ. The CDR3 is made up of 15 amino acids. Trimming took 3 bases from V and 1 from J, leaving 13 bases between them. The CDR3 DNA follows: TGCGCCAGCAGCTCACCGGGAAGCCGTAACTATGGCTACACCTTC. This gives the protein CASSSPGSRNYGYTF. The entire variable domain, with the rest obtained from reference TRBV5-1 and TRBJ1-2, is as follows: KAGVTQTPRYLIKTRGQQVTLSCSPISGHRSVSWYQQTPGQGLQFLFEYFSETQRNKGNFPGRFSGRQFSNSRSEMNVSTLELGDSALYLCASSSPGSRNYGYTFGSGTRLTVV.

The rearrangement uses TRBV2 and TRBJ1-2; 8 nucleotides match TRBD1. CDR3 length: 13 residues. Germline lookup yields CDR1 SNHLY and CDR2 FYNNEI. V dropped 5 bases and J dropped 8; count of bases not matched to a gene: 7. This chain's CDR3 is CASSFQGADGYTF. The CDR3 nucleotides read TGTGCCAGCAGTTTCCAGGGGGCTGACGGCTACACCTTC.

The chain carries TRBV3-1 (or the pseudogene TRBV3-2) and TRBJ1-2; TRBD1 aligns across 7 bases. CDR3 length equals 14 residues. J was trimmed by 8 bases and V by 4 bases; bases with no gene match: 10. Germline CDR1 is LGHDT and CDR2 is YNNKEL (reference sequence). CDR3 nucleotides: TGTGCCAGCAGCCCTCGACAGGGTTCGTACGGCTACACCTTC. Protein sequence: CASSPRQGSYGYTF.

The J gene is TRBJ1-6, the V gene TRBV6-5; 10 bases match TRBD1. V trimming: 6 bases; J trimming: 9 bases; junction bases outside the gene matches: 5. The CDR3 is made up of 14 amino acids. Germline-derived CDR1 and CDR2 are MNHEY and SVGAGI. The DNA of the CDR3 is TGTGCCAGCAGCCCGACAGGGGGCGGTTCACCCCTCCACTTT. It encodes CASSPTGGGSPLHF.